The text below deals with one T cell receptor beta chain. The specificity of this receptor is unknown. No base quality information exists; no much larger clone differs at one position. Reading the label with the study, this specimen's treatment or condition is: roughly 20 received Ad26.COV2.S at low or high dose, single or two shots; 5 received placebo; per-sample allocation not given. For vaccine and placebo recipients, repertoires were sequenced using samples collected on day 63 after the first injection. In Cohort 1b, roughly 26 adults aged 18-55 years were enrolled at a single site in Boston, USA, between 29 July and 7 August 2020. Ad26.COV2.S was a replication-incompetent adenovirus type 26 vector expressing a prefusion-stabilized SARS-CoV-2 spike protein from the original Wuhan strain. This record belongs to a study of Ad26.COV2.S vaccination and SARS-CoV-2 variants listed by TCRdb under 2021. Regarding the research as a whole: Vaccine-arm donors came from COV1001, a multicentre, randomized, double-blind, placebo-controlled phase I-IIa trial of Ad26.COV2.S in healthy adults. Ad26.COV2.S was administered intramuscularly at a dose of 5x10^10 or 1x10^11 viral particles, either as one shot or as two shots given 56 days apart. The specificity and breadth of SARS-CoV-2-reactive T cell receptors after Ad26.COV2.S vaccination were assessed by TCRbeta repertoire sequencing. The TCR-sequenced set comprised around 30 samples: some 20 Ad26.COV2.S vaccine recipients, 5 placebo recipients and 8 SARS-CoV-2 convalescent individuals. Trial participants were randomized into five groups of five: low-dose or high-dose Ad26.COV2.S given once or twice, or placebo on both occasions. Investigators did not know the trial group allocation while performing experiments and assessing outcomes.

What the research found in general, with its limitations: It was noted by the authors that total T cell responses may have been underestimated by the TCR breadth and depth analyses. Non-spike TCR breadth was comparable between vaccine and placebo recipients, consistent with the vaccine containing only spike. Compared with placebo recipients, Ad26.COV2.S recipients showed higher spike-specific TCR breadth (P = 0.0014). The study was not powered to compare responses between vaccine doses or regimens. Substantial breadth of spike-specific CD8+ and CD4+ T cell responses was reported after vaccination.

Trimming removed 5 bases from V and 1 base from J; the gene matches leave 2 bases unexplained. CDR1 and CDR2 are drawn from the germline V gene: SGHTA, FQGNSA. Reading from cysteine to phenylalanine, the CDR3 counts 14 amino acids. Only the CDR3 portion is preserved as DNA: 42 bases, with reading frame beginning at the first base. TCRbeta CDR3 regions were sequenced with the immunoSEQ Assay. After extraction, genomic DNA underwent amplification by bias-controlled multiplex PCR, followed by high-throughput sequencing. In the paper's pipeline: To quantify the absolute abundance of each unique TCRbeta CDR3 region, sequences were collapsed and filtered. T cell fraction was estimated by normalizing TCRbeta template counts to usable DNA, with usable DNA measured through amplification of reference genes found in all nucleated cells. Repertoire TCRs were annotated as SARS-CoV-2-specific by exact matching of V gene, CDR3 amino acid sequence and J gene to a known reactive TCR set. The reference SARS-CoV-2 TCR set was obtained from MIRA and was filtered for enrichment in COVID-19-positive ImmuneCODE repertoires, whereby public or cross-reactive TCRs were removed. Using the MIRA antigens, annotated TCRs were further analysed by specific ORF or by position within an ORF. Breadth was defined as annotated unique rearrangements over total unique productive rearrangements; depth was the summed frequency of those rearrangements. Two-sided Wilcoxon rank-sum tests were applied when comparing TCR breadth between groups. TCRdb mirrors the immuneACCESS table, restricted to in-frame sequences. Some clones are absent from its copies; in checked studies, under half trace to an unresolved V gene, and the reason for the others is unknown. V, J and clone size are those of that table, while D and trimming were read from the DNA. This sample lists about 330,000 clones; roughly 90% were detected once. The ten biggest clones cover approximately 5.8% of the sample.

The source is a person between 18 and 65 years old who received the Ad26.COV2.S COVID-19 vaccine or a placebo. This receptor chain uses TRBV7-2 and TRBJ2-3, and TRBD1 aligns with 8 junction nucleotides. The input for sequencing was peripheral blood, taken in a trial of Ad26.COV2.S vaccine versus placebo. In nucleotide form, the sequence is TGTGCCAGCAGCCCGGACAGGGGCACAGATACGCAGTATTTT. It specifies CASSPDRGTDTQYF.